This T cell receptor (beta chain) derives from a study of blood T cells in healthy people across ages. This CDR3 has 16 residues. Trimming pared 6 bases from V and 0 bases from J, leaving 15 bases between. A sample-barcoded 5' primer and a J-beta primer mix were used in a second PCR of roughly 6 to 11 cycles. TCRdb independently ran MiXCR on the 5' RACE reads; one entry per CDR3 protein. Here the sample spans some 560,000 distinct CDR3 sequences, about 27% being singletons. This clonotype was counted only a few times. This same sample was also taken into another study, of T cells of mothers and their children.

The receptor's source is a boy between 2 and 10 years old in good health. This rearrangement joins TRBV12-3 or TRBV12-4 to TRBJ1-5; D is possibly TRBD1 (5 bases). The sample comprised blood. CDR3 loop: CASSLGGVLSNQPQHF. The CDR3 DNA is TGTGCCAGCAGCCTTGGGGGGGTGCTTAGCAATCAGCCCCAGCATTTT.